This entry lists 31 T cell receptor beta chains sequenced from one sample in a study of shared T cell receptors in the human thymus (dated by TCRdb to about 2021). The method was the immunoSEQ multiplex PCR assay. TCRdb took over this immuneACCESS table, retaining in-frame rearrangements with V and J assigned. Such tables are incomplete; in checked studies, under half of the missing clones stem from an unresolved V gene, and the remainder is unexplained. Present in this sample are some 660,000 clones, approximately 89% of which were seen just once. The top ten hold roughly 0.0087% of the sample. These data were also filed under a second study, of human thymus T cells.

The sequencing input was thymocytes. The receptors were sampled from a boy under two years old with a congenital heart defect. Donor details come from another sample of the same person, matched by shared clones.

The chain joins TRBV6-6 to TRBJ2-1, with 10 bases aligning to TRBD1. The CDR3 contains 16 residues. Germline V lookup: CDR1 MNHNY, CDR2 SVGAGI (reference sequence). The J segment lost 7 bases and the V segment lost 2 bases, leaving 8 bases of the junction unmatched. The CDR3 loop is CASSYRGDRGGNEQFF. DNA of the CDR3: TGTGCCAGCAGTTACCGCGGGGACAGGGGAGGGAATGAGCAGTTCTTC.

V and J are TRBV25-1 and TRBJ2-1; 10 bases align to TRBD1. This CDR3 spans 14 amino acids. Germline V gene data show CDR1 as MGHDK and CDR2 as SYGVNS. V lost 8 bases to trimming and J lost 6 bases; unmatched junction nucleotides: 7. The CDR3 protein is CASGFRDRGNEQFF. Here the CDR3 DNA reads TGTGCCAGCGGTTTCCGGGACAGGGGCAATGAGCAGTTCTTC.

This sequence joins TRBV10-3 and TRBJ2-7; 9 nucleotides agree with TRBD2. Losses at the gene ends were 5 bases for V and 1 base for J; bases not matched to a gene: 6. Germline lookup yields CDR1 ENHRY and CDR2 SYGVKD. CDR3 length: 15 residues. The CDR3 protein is CAISILAGRSYEQYF. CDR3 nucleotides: TGTGCCATCAGTATTCTAGCGGGAAGGTCCTACGAGCAGTACTTC.

In nucleotides, the CDR3 is TGTGCCAGCAGTAACAGGGGTTTGCAGCCCCAGCATTTT. Translating it yields CASSNRGLQPQHF. The gene calls are TRBV28 and TRBJ1-5; 7 bases are a match to TRBD1. The germline V gene encodes CDR1 MDHEN and CDR2 SYDVKM. V was pared by 5 bases and J by 7 bases, with 5 bases of the junction left unmatched. CDR3 size: 13 residues.

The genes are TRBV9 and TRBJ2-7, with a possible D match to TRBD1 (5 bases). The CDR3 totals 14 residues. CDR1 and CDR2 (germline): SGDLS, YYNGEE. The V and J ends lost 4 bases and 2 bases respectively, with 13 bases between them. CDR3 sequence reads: CASSPKGNPYEQYF. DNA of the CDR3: TGTGCCAGCAGCCCTAAGGGGAATCCCTACGAGCAGTACTTC.

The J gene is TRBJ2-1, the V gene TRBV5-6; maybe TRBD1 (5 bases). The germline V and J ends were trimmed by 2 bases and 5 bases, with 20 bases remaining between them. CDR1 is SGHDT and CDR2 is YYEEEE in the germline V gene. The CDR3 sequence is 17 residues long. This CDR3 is CASSFGRTEDTDNEQFF. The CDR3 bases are TGTGCCAGCAGCTTTGGGCGGACCGAGGACACCGACAATGAGCAGTTCTTC.

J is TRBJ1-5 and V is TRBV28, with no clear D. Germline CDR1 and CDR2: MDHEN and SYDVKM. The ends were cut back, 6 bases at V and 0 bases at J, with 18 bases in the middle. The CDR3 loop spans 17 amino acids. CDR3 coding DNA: TGTGCCAGCAGCCCCGCGGTGGTTGGGTCTAGCAATCAGCCCCAGCATTTT. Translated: CASSPAVVGSSNQPQHF.

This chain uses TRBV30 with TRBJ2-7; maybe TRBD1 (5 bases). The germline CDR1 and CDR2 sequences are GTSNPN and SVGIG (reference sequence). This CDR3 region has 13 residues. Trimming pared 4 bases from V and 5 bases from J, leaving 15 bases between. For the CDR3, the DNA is TGTGCCTGGAAGGACACAGCCGGCCACGAGCAGTACTTC. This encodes CAWKDTAGHEQYF. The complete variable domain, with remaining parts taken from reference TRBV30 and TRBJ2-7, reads SQTIHQWPATLVQPVGSPLSLECTVEGTSNPNLYWYRQAAGRGLQLLFYSVGIGQISSEVPQNLSASRPQDRQFILSSKKLLLSDSGFYLCAWKDTAGHEQYFGPGTRLTVT.

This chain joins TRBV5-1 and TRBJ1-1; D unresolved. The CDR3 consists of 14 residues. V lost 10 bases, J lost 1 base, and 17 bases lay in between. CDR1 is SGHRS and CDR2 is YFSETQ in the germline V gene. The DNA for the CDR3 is TGCGCCTCGACGAGGTCGGTAGGGAACACTGAAGCTTTCTTT. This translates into CASTRSVGNTEAFF.

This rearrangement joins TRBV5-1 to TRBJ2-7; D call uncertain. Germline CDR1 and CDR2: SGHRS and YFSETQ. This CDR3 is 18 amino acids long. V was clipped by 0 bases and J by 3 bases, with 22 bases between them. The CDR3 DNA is TGCGCCAGCAGCTTGGCGCCCAGCTTGTTAGTACACTACTACGAGCAGTACTTC. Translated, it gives CASSLAPSLLVHYYEQYF.

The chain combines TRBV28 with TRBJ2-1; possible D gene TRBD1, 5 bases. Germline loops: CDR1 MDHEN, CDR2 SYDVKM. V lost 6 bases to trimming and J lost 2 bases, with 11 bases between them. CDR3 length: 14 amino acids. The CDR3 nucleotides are TGTGCCAGCAGCCCAGGGTACACCTACAATGAGCAGTTCTTC. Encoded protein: CASSPGYTYNEQFF.

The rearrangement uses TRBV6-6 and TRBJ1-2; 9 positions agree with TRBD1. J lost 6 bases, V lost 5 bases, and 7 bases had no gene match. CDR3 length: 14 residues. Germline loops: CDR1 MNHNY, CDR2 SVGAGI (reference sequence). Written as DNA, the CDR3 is TGTGCCAGCAGTCGACAGGGGGAGTATGATGGCTACACCTTC. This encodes CASSRQGEYDGYTF.

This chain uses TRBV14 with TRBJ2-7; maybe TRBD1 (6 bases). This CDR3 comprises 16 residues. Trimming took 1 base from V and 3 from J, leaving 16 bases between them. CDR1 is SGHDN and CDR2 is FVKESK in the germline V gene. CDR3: CASSQGQATGGYEQYF. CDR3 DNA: TGTGCCAGCAGCCAAGGTCAGGCGACAGGAGGCTACGAGCAGTACTTC.

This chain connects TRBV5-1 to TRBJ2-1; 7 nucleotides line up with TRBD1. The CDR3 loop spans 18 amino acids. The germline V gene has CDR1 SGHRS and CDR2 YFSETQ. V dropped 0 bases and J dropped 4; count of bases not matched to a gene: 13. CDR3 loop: CASSLGGQREGTYNEQFF. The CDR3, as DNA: TGCGCCAGCAGCTTGGGGGGACAGAGAGAGGGAACTTACAATGAGCAGTTCTTC.

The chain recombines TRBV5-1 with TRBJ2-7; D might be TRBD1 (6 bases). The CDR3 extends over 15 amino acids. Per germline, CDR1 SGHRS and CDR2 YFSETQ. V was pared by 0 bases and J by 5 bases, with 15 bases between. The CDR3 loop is CASSLGDVGGNEQYF. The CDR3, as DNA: TGCGCCAGCAGCTTGGGGGACGTAGGGGGAAACGAGCAGTACTTC.

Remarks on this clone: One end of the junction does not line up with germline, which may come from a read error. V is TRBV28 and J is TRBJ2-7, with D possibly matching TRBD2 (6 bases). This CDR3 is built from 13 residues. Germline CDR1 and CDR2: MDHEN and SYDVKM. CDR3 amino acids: CPPILAKSYEQYF. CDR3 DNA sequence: TGCCCTCCCATTCTAGCGAAAAGTTACGAGCAGTACTTC.

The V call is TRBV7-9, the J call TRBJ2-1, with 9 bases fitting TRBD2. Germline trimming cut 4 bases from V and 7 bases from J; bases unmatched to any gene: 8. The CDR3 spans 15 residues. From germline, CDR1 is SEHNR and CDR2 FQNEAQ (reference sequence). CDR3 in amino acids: CASSSLAGYWNEQFF. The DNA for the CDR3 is TGTGCCAGCAGCTCCCTAGCGGGGTACTGGAATGAGCAGTTCTTC.

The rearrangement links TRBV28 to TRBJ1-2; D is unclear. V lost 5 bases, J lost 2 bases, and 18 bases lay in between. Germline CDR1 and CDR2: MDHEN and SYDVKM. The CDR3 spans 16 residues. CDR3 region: CASSLPSRGSNYGYTF. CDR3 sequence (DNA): TGTGCCAGCAGTCTTCCGTCGCGGGGAAGCAACTATGGCTACACCTTC.

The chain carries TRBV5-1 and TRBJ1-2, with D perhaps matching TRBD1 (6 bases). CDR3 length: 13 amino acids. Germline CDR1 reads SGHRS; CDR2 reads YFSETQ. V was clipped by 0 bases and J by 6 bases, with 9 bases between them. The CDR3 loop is CASSLEQGDGYTF. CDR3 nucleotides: TGCGCCAGCAGCTTGGAACAGGGCGATGGCTACACCTTC.

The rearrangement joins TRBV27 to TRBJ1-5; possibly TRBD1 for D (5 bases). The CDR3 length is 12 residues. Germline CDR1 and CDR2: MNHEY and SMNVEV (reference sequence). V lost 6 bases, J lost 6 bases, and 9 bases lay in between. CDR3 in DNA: TGTGCCAGCAGCATCGGGGGTCAGCCCCAGCATTTT. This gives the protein CASSIGGQPQHF.

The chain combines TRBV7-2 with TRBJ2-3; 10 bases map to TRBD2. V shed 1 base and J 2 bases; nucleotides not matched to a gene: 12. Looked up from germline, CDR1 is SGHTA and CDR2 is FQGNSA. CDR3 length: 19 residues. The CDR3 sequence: CASSLEGVIAGGFTDTQYF. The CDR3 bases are TGTGCCAGCAGCTTAGAAGGGGTGATAGCGGGGGGCTTCACAGATACGCAGTATTTT.

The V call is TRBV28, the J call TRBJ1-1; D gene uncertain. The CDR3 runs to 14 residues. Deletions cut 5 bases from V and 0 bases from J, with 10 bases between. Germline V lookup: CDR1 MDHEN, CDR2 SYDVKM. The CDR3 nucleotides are TGTGCCAGCAGTCATAGAGAAATGAACACTGAAGCTTTCTTT. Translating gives CASSHREMNTEAFF.

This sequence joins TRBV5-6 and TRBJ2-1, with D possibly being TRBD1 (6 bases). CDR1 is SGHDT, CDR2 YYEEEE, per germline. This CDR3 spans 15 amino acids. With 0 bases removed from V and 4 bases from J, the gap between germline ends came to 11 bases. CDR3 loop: CASSLVGARYNEQFF. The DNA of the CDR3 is TGTGCCAGCAGCTTGGTGGGGGCAAGGTACAATGAGCAGTTCTTC.

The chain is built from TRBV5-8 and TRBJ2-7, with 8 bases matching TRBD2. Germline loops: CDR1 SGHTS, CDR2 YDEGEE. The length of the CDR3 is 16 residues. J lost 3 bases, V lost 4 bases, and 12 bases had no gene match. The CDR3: CASSPERSGSGYEQYF. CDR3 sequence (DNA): TGTGCCAGCAGCCCGGAAAGAAGCGGGAGCGGCTACGAGCAGTACTTC.

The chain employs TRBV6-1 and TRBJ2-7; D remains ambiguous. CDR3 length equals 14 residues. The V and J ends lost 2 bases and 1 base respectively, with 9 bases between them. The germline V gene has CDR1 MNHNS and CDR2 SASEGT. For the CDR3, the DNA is TGTGCCAGCAGTGAACAGGAAAGGTCCTACGAGCAGTACTTC. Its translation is CASSEQERSYEQYF.

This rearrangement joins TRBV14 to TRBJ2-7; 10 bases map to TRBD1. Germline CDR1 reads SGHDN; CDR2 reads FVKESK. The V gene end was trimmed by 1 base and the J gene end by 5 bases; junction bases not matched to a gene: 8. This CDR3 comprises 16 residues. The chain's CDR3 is CASSQGEDRGRNEQYF. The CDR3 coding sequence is TGTGCCAGCAGCCAAGGGGAGGACAGGGGGAGGAACGAGCAGTACTTC.

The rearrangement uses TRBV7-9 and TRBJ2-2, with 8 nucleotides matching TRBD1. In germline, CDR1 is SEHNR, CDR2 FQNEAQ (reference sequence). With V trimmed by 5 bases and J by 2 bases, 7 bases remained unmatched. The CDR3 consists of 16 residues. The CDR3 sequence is CASSPGQGLNTGELFF. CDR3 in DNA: TGTGCCAGCAGCCCCGGACAGGGTTTAAACACCGGGGAGCTGTTTTTT.

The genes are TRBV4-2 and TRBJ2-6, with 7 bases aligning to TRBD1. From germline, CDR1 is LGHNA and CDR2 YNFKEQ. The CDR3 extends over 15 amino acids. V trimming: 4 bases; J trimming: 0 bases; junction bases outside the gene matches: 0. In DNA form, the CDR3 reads TGTGCCAGCAGCCGACAGGGCTCTGGGGCCAACGTCCTGACTTTC. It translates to CASSRQGSGANVLTF.

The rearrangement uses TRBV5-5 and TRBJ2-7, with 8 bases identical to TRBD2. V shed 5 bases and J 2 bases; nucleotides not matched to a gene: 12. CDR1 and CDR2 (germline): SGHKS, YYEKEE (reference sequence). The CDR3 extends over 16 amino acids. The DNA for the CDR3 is TGTGCCAGCAGATTAGATTTTCCAGCGGGGGCCTACGAGCAGTACTTC. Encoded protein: CASRLDFPAGAYEQYF.

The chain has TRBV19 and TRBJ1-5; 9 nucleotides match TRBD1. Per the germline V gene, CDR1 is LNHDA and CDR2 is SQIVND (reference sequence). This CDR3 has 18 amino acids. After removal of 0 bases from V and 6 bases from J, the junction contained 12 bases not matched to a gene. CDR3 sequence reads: CASSIDRPRDRDFQPQHF. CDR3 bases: TGTGCCAGTAGTATAGATCGGCCCCGGGACAGGGACTTTCAGCCCCAGCATTTT.

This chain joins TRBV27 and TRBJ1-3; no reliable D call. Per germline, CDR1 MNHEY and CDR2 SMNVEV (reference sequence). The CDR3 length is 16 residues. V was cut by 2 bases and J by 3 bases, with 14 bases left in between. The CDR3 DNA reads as TGTGCCAGCAGTTTACTCCCTCCGGGAGGTGGAAACACCATATATTTT. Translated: CASSLLPPGGGNTIYF.